A selection of T cell receptor beta chains follows, all from one sample in a study of regulatory T cells in long-lasting Graves disease. One entry per CDR3 protein results from TCRdb running MiXCR on the multiplex PCR reads. The sample shows under 450,000 distinct CDR3 sequences, about a quarter of them seen only once. Sequenced here: peripheral blood mononuclear cells (PBMCs), sampled when the disease was refractory, from a patient treated with antithyroid drugs. The receptors come from a female donor with Graves disease. The CDR3 runs from the conserved cysteine through the conserved F or W. The D gene is left open where the match is weak. Clone size is shown for a subset of rows, as once, few, many or a class of expanded clone.

clone size: few
J gene: TRBJ2-6
V gene: TRBV7-2
D gene: -
CDR3 protein: CASSSLANVLTF
CDR3 DNA: TGTGCCAGCAGCTCCCTTGCCAACGTCCTGACTTTC

clone size: -
J gene: TRBJ2-7
V gene: TRBV6-2/TRBV6-3
D gene: TRBD2
CDR3 protein: CASSRSSGGASSYEQYF
CDR3 DNA: TGTGCCAGCAGTAGGTCTAGCGGGGGTGCCAGCTCCTACGAGCAGTACTTC

clone size: few
J gene: TRBJ2-2
V gene: TRBV6-5
D gene: -
CDR3 protein: CASSYGSGNTGELFF
CDR3 DNA: TGTGCCAGCAGTTACGGTAGCGGGAACACCGGGGAGCTGTTTTTT

clone size: -
J gene: TRBJ1-1
V gene: TRBV7-2
D gene: TRBD1
CDR3 protein: CASSSNRGSPEAFF
CDR3 DNA: TGTGCCAGCAGCTCGAACAGGGGGTCCCCGGAAGCTTTCTTT

clone size: -
J gene: TRBJ2-7
V gene: TRBV27
D gene: TRBD1
CDR3 protein: CASSPGQGAHLEQYF
CDR3 DNA: TGTGCCAGCAGTCCAGGACAGGGGGCGCATCTCGAGCAGTACTTC

clone size: many
J gene: TRBJ1-2
V gene: TRBV28
D gene: -
CDR3 protein: CASSPPNRAHYGYTF
CDR3 DNA: TGTGCCAGCAGTCCGCCAAACAGGGCGCACTATGGCTACACCTTC

clone size: few
J gene: TRBJ1-1
V gene: TRBV19
D gene: -
CDR3 protein: CASSDREVSEAFF
CDR3 DNA: TGTGCCAGTAGTGACAGAGAAGTCTCTGAAGCTTTCTTT

clone size: many
J gene: TRBJ2-7
V gene: TRBV27
D gene: TRBD2
CDR3 protein: CASSFSGARSYEQYF
CDR3 DNA: TGTGCCAGCAGTTTTAGCGGGGCCCGCTCCTACGAGCAGTACTTC

clone size: -
J gene: TRBJ2-5
V gene: TRBV29-1
D gene: TRBD2
CDR3 protein: CSVEDQGTSVETQYF
CDR3 DNA: TGCAGCGTTGAAGATCAAGGGACTAGCGTCGAGACCCAGTACTTC

clone size: many
J gene: TRBJ2-3
V gene: TRBV12-3/TRBV12-4
D gene: -
CDR3 protein: CASSTELIPPTDTQYF
CDR3 DNA: TGTGCCAGCAGCACAGAACTGATACCCCCCACAGATACGCAGTATTTT

clone size: -
J gene: TRBJ1-5
V gene: TRBV6-1
D gene: -
CDR3 protein: CASSLNGDQPQHF
CDR3 DNA: TGTGCCAGCAGCCTAAACGGGGATCAGCCCCAGCATTTT

clone size: few
J gene: TRBJ1-5
V gene: TRBV25-1
D gene: -
CDR3 protein: CASSDLGRSNQPQHF
CDR3 DNA: TGTGCCAGCAGTGACCTGGGCCGTAGCAATCAGCCCCAGCATTTT

clone size: -
J gene: TRBJ2-2
V gene: TRBV25-1
D gene: -
CDR3 protein: CASSESRGVTGELFF
CDR3 DNA: TGTGCCAGCAGTGAAAGTAGAGGGGTCACCGGGGAGCTGTTTTTT

clone size: few
J gene: TRBJ2-7
V gene: TRBV28
D gene: -
CDR3 protein: CASSHPPKTYEQYF
CDR3 DNA: TGTGCCAGCAGCCACCCCCCAAAGACCTACGAGCAGTACTTC

clone size: many
J gene: TRBJ1-1
V gene: TRBV5-1
D gene: -
CDR3 protein: CASSLYPGGSPFSDTEAFF
CDR3 DNA: TGCGCCAGCAGCTTGTATCCTGGGGGATCGCCGTTTTCGGACACTGAAGCTTTCTTT

clone size: few
J gene: TRBJ1-2
V gene: TRBV5-5
D gene: -
CDR3 protein: CASSFDDLNYGYTF
CDR3 DNA: TGTGCCAGCAGCTTTGATGATCTTAACTATGGCTACACCTTC

clone size: many
J gene: TRBJ1-3
V gene: TRBV6-5
D gene: TRBD1
CDR3 protein: CASSYPGQGSSGNTIYF
CDR3 DNA: TGTGCCAGCAGTTACCCCGGACAGGGCAGCTCTGGAAACACCATATATTTT

clone size: once
J gene: TRBJ2-1
V gene: TRBV20-1
D gene: TRBD2
CDR3 protein: CSARVTSGGNEQFF
CDR3 DNA: TGCAGTGCTAGAGTTACTAGCGGGGGCAATGAGCAGTTCTTC

clone size: few
J gene: TRBJ2-2
V gene: TRBV6-2/TRBV6-3
D gene: -
CDR3 protein: CASTTGMNTGELFF
CDR3 DNA: TGTGCCAGCACTACGGGGATGAACACCGGGGAGCTGTTTTTT

clone size: -
J gene: TRBJ2-1
V gene: TRBV6-5
D gene: TRBD2
CDR3 protein: CASSYSIKRGYNEQFF
CDR3 DNA: TGTGCCAGCAGTTACTCGATAAAGCGGGGATACAATGAGCAGTTCTTC